This T cell receptor (beta chain) was profiled in a study of CD8 T cells in ankylosing spondylitis. Overall study findings and caveats: Before this, some motif variants had been reported in reactive arthritis synovial fluid and blood. Matched ankylosing spondylitis synovial fluid reportedly contained a significantly enriched population of disease-linked clones. There was a TCR beta motif, made of several highly homologous variants, that appeared characteristic of ankylosing spondylitis blood. Clones linked to the disease showed a CD8+ phenotype. They occurred at relatively low frequencies in peripheral blood.

As to this clonotype: The target antigen is unknown. A read error may explain this, as a much larger clone is one base away.

One entry per CDR3 protein results from TCRdb running MiXCR on the 5' RACE reads. The sample shows about 500,000 distinct CDR3 sequences, approximately 5% of them seen only once. Specimen: blood, either unsorted or a sorted T cell fraction (not recorded which). This TCR came from a male donor with ankylosing spondylitis.

CDR3 protein: CTSSTAGEQYF. CDR3 bases: TGTACCAGCAGTACCGCCGGCGAGCAGTACTTC. This chain uses TRBV6-5 with TRBJ2-7; D not resolved. This CDR3 has 11 residues. CDR1 and CDR2 (germline): MNHEY, SVGAGI.